This record covers a single T cell receptor (beta chain). The record originates from a study of blood T cell repertoires in COVID-19. As for the study in general: Sites across the United States, Italy and Spain contributed samples from acute and convalescent COVID-19.

The repertoire was sequenced with immunoSEQ multiplex PCR; TCRdb's copy has only in-frame clones and lacks some. Altogether roughly 170,000 clones are present, 84% being singletons, with the ten largest covering approximately 7%. The ends were cut back, 6 bases at V and 7 bases at J, with 15 bases in the middle. The CDR3 is 13 amino acids. The chain carries TRBV12-3 or TRBV12-4 and TRBJ2-5; a possible D gene is TRBD2 (6 bases). The sample taken for sequencing was peripheral blood. The receptor comes from a human donor in a cohort sampled during active COVID-19. The CDR3 nucleotides are TGTGCCAGCAGCCCCGTGGACGGGGGGACCCAGTACTTC. It translates to CASSPVDGGTQYF.